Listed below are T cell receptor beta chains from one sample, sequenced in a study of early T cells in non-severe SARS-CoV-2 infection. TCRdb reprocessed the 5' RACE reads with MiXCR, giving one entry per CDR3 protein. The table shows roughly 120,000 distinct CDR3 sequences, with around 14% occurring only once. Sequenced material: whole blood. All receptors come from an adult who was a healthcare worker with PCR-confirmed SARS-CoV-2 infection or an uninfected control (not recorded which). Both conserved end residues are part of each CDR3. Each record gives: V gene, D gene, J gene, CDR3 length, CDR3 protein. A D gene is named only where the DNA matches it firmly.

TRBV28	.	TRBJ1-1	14	CASRPKVSNTEAFF
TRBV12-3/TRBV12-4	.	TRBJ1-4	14	CASSFGGRNEKLFF
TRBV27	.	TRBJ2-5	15	CASSSTPSVGETQYF
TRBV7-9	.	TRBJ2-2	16	CASSPRTAANTGELFF
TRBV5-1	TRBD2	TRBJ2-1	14	CASRPLNGGMGVVF
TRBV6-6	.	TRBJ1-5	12	CASNGDNQPQHF
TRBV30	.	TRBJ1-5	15	CAWSRGGSSNQPQHF
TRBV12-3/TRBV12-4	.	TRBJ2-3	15	CASSHPGESTDTQYF
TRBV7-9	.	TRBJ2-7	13	CASSYPLGAGQYF
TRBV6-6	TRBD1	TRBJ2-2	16	CASSYGTVPDTGELFF
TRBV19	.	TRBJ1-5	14	CASSTTGPKEPQHF
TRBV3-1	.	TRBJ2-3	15	CASSQEPGDTDTQYF
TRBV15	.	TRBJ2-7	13	CATSRERNYEQYF
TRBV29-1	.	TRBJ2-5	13	CSVDGGRQETQYF
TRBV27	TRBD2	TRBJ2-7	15	CASTPRGGLAYEQYF
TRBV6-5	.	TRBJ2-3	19	CASSYSALLGPASTDTQYF
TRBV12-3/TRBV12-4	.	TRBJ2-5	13	CASSPLVGETQYF
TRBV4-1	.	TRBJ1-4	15	CASSQEVTGREKLFF
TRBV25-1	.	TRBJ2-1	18	CASSVTADTFYINNEQFF
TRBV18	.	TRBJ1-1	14	CASSPPGRTTEAFF
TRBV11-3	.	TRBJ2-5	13	CASSLGSSGSQYF
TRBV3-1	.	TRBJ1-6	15	CASSPFNVDNSPLHF
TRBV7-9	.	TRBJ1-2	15	CASSLASGPLYGYTF
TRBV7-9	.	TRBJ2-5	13	CASSYGRQETQYF
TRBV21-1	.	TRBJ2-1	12	CASSKDGHEQFF
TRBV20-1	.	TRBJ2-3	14	CSAMGGDSTDTQYF
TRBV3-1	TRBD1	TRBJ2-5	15	CASSHVDRGEETQYF
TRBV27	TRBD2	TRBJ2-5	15	CASSSWTSGGGSQYF
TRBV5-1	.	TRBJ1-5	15	CASSLIPDSNQPQHF
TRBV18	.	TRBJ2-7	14	CASSSWGLPPPQYF
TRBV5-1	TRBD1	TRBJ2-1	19	CASSLGTGGSLSSYNEQFF
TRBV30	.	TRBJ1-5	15	CAWSGGSYSNQPQHF
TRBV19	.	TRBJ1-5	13	CASALGSNQPQHF
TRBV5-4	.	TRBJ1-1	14	CASSLRHMNTEAFF
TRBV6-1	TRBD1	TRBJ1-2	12	CASTTGTHGYTF
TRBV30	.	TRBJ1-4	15	CAWSAFDRLGEKLFF
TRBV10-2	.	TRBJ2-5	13	CASSASRLETQYF
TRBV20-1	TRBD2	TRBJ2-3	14	CSAEMGGDTDTQYF
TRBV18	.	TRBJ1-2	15	CASSPPRGGPYGYTF
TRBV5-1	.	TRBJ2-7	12	CASTGRADEQYF
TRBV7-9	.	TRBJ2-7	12	CASSLVGNEQYF
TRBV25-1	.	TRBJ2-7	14	CASMGGGAPYEQYF
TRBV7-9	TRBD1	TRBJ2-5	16	CASSSRDRVDQETQYF
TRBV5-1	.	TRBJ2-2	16	CASSLGWRENTGELFF
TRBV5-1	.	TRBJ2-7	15	CASSLAARGNSEQYF
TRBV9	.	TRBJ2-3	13	CASSQQNTDTQYF
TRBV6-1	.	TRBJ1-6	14	CASMSGQYNSPLHF
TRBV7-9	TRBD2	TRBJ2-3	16	CASRPLNGGVTDTQYF
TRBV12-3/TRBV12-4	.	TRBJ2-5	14	CASSLSAGGETQYF
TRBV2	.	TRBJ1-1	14	CASNAEPLLTEAFF
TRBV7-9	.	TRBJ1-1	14	CASSLTGMNTEAFF
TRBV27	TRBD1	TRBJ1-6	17	CASSLTNGQGYNSPLHF
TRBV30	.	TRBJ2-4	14	CAWSVQAGLNIQYF
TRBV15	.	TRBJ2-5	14	CATSRGDRKETQYF
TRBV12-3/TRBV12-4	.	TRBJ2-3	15	CASSGGLASTDTQYF
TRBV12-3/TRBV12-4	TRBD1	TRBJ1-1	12	CASRDRGAEAFF
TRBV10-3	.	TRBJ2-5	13	CAISESSRLRVYF